Each of the 29 T cell receptor beta chains below was sequenced from the same sample in a study of blood T cell repertoires in COVID-19. Data came from immunoSEQ multiplex PCR; TCRdb stores just in-frame clones and leaves some out. In the table there are about 250,000 clones, roughly 82% of which are singletons. Material for sequencing was peripheral blood. The receptors shown here come from a woman of 80 years or more with COVID-19, enrolled during active disease.

V and J are TRBV27 and TRBJ2-5; TRBD1 might be the D (5 bases). Looked up from germline, CDR1 is MNHEY and CDR2 is SMNVEV (reference sequence). V lost 6 bases and J 4 bases, leaving 15 bases between the germline ends. CDR3 size: 14 residues. CDR3 in amino acids: CASSPGSGSETQYF. The CDR3 nucleotides read TGTGCCAGCAGCCCAGGGTCTGGATCAGAGACCCAGTACTTC.

The gene calls are TRBV6-5 and TRBJ2-1; 9 bases align to TRBD2. The CDR3 covers 15 residues. CDR1 is MNHEY, CDR2 SVGAGI, per germline. V trimming: 6 bases; J trimming: 7 bases; junction bases outside the gene matches: 10. The CDR3, as DNA: TGTGCCAGCAGCGGTAGTACTAGCGGGTGGAATGAGCAGTTCTTC. This translates into CASSGSTSGWNEQFF.

This clone occurred a few times. CDR3 loop: CASSQGSAGAESPLHF. The CDR3 nucleotides read TGTGCCAGCAGCCAAGGAAGCGCAGGGGCTGAGTCACCCCTCCACTTT. The rearrangement joins TRBV3-1 (or the pseudogene TRBV3-2) to TRBJ1-6; maybe TRBD1 (6 bases). This CDR3 has 16 amino acids. Trimming took off 1 base at V and 10 bases at J, with 17 bases between the two ends. Looked up from germline, CDR1 is LGHDT and CDR2 is YNNKEL (reference sequence).

The chain joins TRBV2 to TRBJ1-2, with 9 positions matching TRBD1. The V gene's germline CDR1 is SNHLY and CDR2 FYNNEI. The CDR3 consists of 15 residues. The J segment lost 2 bases and the V segment lost 6 bases, leaving 7 bases of the junction unmatched. The CDR3 protein is CASRRQGVTNYGYTF. CDR3 bases: TGTGCCAGCAGGCGACAGGGGGTTACCAACTATGGCTACACCTTC.

This clone was counted a few times. This sample also contains other DNA sequences that code for the same CDR3. The chain employs TRBV19 and TRBJ2-2; TRBD1 aligns across 9 bases. Looked up from germline, CDR1 is LNHDA and CDR2 is SQIVND (reference sequence). This CDR3 contains 15 residues. J gave up 1 base and V 4 bases, and 1 base lay outside the gene matches. Here the CDR3 DNA reads TGTGCCAGTAGTACGGGACAGGGGAACACCGGGGAGCTGTTTTTT. Its protein is CASSTGQGNTGELFF.

The DNA of the CDR3 is TGTGCCAGCAGTTCCCAACGTCCAGGGAGGAATCACTATGGCTACACCTTC. This codes for CASSSQRPGRNHYGYTF. The V call is TRBV5-6, the J call TRBJ1-2, with D possibly matching TRBD1 (5 bases). The germline CDR1 and CDR2 sequences are SGHDT and YYEEEE. Trimming cost V 5 bases and J 3 bases, with 23 bases left between them. This CDR3 has 17 amino acids.

The V gene is TRBV10-3, the J gene TRBJ1-5; possibly TRBD1 for D (5 bases). V lost 4 bases and J 5 bases, leaving 9 bases between the germline ends. Per germline, CDR1 ENHRY and CDR2 SYGVKD. The CDR3 totals 13 residues. The CDR3 reads CAISGTGDQPQHF. DNA for the CDR3: TGTGCCATCAGTGGGACGGGGGATCAGCCCCAGCATTTT.

This clone occurred once. J is TRBJ1-2 and V is TRBV7-9; a weak D match, TRBD1 (5 bases). The V and J ends lost 5 bases and 6 bases respectively, with 16 bases between them. Germline V gene lookup returns CDR1 SEHNR and CDR2 FQNEAQ (reference sequence). CDR3 length: 14 amino acids. As DNA, the CDR3 is TGTGCCAGCAGCCCGATGCCAGGGATTGATGGCTACACCTTC. Protein: CASSPMPGIDGYTF.

J is TRBJ2-5 and V is TRBV21-1; the tabulated D call, TRBD1, remains unverified against the DNA. TRBV21-1 is a documented pseudogene. CDR3 length equals 13 residues. The chain's CDR3 is CASSQTGMETQYF. CDR3 nucleotides: TGTGCCAGCAGCCAGACAGGGATGGAGACCCAGTACTTC.

J is TRBJ1-1 and V is TRBV25-1; D is unclear. The V end was cut by 3 bases, the J end by 0 bases, with 8 bases between. Germline V gives CDR1 MGHDK, CDR2 SYGVNS. The length of the CDR3 is 14 residues. CDR3 nucleotide sequence: TGTGCCAGCAGTGACCCGACTTTGAACACTGAAGCTTTCTTT. It encodes CASSDPTLNTEAFF.

The V gene is TRBV5-1, the J gene TRBJ1-1; 7 bases fit TRBD1. Germline CDR1 is SGHRS and CDR2 is YFSETQ. The CDR3 loop spans 16 amino acids. V lost 4 bases, J lost 2 bases, and 11 bases stayed unmatched. The CDR3, as DNA: TGCGCCAGCAGCCTTGACGGACAGGAACACAACACTGAAGCTTTCTTT. Translation gives CASSLDGQEHNTEAFF.

The rearrangement uses TRBV29-1 and TRBJ2-5, with 9 bases lining up with TRBD2. The CDR3 extends over 13 amino acids. V dropped 5 bases and J dropped 4; count of bases not matched to a gene: 5. CDR1 and CDR2 (germline): SQVTM, ANQGSEA. CDR3 DNA: TGCAGCGTTAGCGGGGGGAACGGAGAGACCCAGTACTTC. It codes for CSVSGGNGETQYF.

V and J are TRBV10-3 and TRBJ1-4; TRBD1 agrees at 8 bases. Germline trimming cut 6 bases from V and 8 bases from J; bases unmatched to any gene: 8. CDR1 is ENHRY and CDR2 is SYGVKD in the germline V gene. This CDR3 is 14 amino acids long. The CDR3 is CAIRDGQGAEKLFF. DNA for the CDR3: TGTGCCATCAGGGATGGGCAGGGGGCAGAAAAACTGTTTTTT.

The chain employs TRBV7-3 and TRBJ2-7; 7 bases match TRBD1. V lost 5 bases to trimming and J lost 3 bases; unmatched junction nucleotides: 4. The length of the CDR3 is 13 residues. In germline, CDR1 is SGHTA, CDR2 FQGTGA. The DNA for the CDR3 is TGTGCCAGCAGCGACAGACAGGGCTACGAGCAGTACTTC. The encoded protein is CASSDRQGYEQYF.

This chain joins TRBV19 and TRBJ1-5, with D uncertain. The CDR3 has 14 amino acids. Trimming shortened V by 4 bases and J by 5 bases, and 12 bases separated the two germline ends. Germline loops: CDR1 LNHDA, CDR2 SQIVND (reference sequence). CDR3 coding DNA: TGTGCCAGTAGTAATATCGGAGTCTATCAGCCCCAGCATTTT. Its protein product is CASSNIGVYQPQHF.

The CDR3 spells CASSPTGTAYGYTF. The CDR3, as DNA: TGTGCCAGCAGCCCGACAGGGACCGCCTATGGCTACACCTTC. The V call is TRBV3-1 (or the pseudogene TRBV3-2), the J call TRBJ1-2, with 7 nucleotides matching TRBD1. The CDR3 has 14 residues. V was clipped by 4 bases and J by 4 bases; unmatched bases: 6. Germline CDR1 LGHDT, CDR2 YNNKEL (reference sequence).

The gene calls are TRBV28 and TRBJ1-2, with D possibly TRBD1 on 5 matching bases. Germline CDR1 is MDHEN and CDR2 is SYDVKM. The CDR3 loop spans 18 amino acids. The V gene lost 4 bases and the J gene lost 3 bases, with 24 bases spanning the gap. DNA for the CDR3: TGTGCCAGCAGTTCCCCGGGACTGTCCCTGACGAGGGACTATGGCTACACCTTC. Amino acids: CASSSPGLSLTRDYGYTF.

The chain uses TRBV7-8 and TRBJ1-1; 7 bases line up with TRBD1. V shed 5 bases, J shed 3 bases, and the junction held 15 bases outside the gene matches. The CDR3 has 17 amino acids. Germline-derived CDR1 and CDR2 are SGHVS and FQNEAQ. This CDR3 is CASSPTGGTVGDTEAFF. The CDR3 DNA reads as TGTGCCAGCAGCCCGACTGGGGGGACAGTTGGGGACACTGAAGCTTTCTTT.

The rearrangement links TRBV3-1 (or the pseudogene TRBV3-2) to TRBJ1-1, with D maybe TRBD1 (6 bases). Trimming took 4 bases from V and 5 from J, leaving 8 bases between them. This CDR3 region has 12 residues. From germline, CDR1 is LGHDT and CDR2 YNNKEL (reference sequence). The CDR3 coding sequence is TGTGCCAGCAGCCCCGGACAGACTGAAGCTTTCTTT. Protein sequence: CASSPGQTEAFF.

CDR3 region: CASSSPGKSYEQYV. The CDR3 bases are TGTGCCAGCAGCTCCCCGGGGAAATCCTACGAGCAGTACGTC. This rearrangement joins TRBV28 to TRBJ2-7, with D perhaps TRBD2 (5 bases). The ends were cut back, 6 bases at V and 1 base at J, with 13 bases in the middle. There are 14 residues in the CDR3. Germline assignment: CDR1 MDHEN and CDR2 SYDVKM.

This sequence joins TRBV28 and TRBJ1-4; 7 positions match TRBD1. The V gene's germline CDR1 is MDHEN and CDR2 SYDVKM. The CDR3 totals 12 residues. V dropped 8 bases and J dropped 8; count of bases not matched to a gene: 5. The DNA of the CDR3 is TGTGCCAGCTCGGGACAGTACGAAAAACTGTTTTTT. Encoded protein: CASSGQYEKLFF.

The V gene is TRBV7-2, the J gene TRBJ1-1, with TRBD1 as a possible D gene (5 bases). Trimming took 4 bases from V and 1 from J, leaving 13 bases between them. This CDR3 has 15 residues. Germline V gene lookup returns CDR1 SGHTA and CDR2 FQGNSA. The CDR3 reads CASSSAPTGNTEAFF. CDR3 sequence (DNA): TGTGCCAGCAGCTCCGCCCCAACAGGGAACACTGAAGCTTTCTTT.

As concerns this clone: The sample carries other DNA sequences with the same CDR3. The chain combines TRBV7-2 with TRBJ2-1, with D maybe TRBD1 (5 bases). The CDR3 covers 15 residues. The germline V gene has CDR1 SGHTA and CDR2 FQGNSA. V dropped 0 bases and J dropped 1 base, with 7 bases sitting between them. The CDR3 sequence: CASSLAQGSYNEQFF. As DNA, the CDR3 is TGTGCCAGCAGCTTAGCGCAGGGATCCTACAATGAGCAGTTCTTC. Together with reference TRBV7-2 and TRBJ2-1, the CDR3 gives the full variable domain: GAGVSQSPSNKVTEKGKDVELRCDPISGHTALYWYRQSLGQGLEFLIYFQGNSAPDKSGLPSDRFSAERTGGSVSTLTIQRTQQEDSAVYLCASSLAQGSYNEQFFGPGTRLTVL.

J is TRBJ2-3 and V is TRBV28; 13 bases match TRBD2. The CDR3 sequence is 16 residues long. The V segment lost 6 bases and the J segment 6 bases; nucleotides outside the gene matches: 9. Germline V gene lookup returns CDR1 MDHEN and CDR2 SYDVKM. CDR3 sequence reads: CASSIGLAGVGDTQYF. The DNA for the CDR3 is TGTGCCAGCAGCATCGGACTAGCGGGGGTAGGTGATACGCAGTATTTT.

This clone is a singleton in its sample. V and J are TRBV21-1 and TRBJ2-7; the table's D call TRBD2 went unverified against the DNA. TRBV21-1 is a pseudogene. This CDR3 is 13 amino acids long. The CDR3 loop reads CAGLRESSYEQYF. The CDR3 nucleotides are TGTGCCGGACTAAGGGAGAGCTCCTACGAGCAGTACTTC.

CDR3 sequence reads: CASSPGTTNTGELFF. CDR3 bases: TGTGCCAGCAGCCCCGGGACTACGAACACCGGGGAGCTGTTTTTT. V gene TRBV7-9 combines with J gene TRBJ2-2, with 7 bases identical to TRBD2. The CDR3 covers 15 residues. V lost 5 bases to trimming and J lost 0 bases; unmatched junction nucleotides: 3. Per germline, CDR1 SEHNR and CDR2 FQNEAQ (reference sequence).

The gene calls are TRBV28 and TRBJ1-6; 7 bases line up with TRBD1. V lost 3 bases and J lost 7; bases outside the gene matches: 9. This CDR3 comprises 16 residues. Per germline, CDR1 MDHEN and CDR2 SYDVKM. The CDR3 DNA reads TGTGCCAGCAGTTTTGGGCAGGGGGTGAACAATTCACCCCTCCACTTT. Translation gives CASSFGQGVNNSPLHF.

Concerning this clone: Within the sample, other DNA sequences also encode this same CDR3. The chain carries TRBV5-6 and TRBJ1-1; TRBD1 is a possible D gene (5 bases). The length of the CDR3 is 14 residues. The germline V and J ends were trimmed by 0 bases and 4 bases, with 10 bases remaining between them. Germline V gene data show CDR1 as SGHDT and CDR2 as YYEEEE. CDR3 loop: CASSLEGRLTEAFF. The DNA of the CDR3 is TGTGCCAGCAGCTTGGAGGGGCGCCTCACTGAAGCTTTCTTT.

V and J are TRBV6-5 and TRBJ1-1; a weak D match, TRBD1 (5 bases). Germline V gene sequence: CDR1 MNHEY, CDR2 SVGAGI. V was trimmed by 6 bases and J by 6 bases, leaving 14 bases between them. The CDR3 has 13 residues. CDR3 nucleotides: TGTGCCAGCAGCCTAACCGTACAGGCTGAAGCTTTCTTT. It codes for CASSLTVQAEAFF.